Each of the 10 T cell receptor beta chains below was sequenced from the same sample in a study of shared clonotypes between healthy human individuals. CD45RO-negative cells were positively selected for CCR7, leaving out terminally differentiated effector memory CD45RA+ cells. Clones were sequenced by immunoSEQ multiplex PCR, and TCRdb holds only the in-frame ones, with some missing. The sample contains 760,000 or so clones, about 96% of which appear only once. The sequenced sample consisted of naive CD8+ T cells sorted from blood. The receptors stem from a man aged 25 to 40 in good health.

The CDR3 sequence: CASSPWDSNEQFF. CDR3 nucleotides: TGTGCCAGCAGCCCGTGGGACAGCAATGAGCAGTTCTTC. The V and J genes are TRBV7-3 and TRBJ2-1; the match to TRBD1 covers 7 bases. The ends lost 5 bases at V and 6 bases at J; junction bases unmatched: 4. This CDR3 has 13 residues. Germline CDR1 and CDR2: SGHTA and FQGTGA.

This chain uses TRBV27 with TRBJ2-7; 7 bases fit TRBD1. The germline gives CDR1 MNHEY, CDR2 SMNVEV (reference sequence). V was clipped by 2 bases and J by 6 bases; unmatched bases: 4. The CDR3 sequence is 13 residues long. In DNA form, the CDR3 reads TGTGCCAGCAGTTTAGCCCACAGGGGCGAGCAGTACTTC. Its protein is CASSLAHRGEQYF.

The chain recombines TRBV6-5 with TRBJ1-1; D is unclear. The CDR3 sequence is 12 residues long. Per the germline V gene, CDR1 is MNHEY and CDR2 is SVGAGI. Trimming stripped 8 bases from V and 11 bases from J, with 18 bases between. CDR3 DNA sequence: TGTGCCAGCTTGGTGGGGTTGCTGGACGCTTTCTTT. Its translation: CASLVGLLDAFF.

V and J are TRBV13 and TRBJ2-3; a weak D match, TRBD2 (6 bases). The CDR3 is 13 amino acids. V was trimmed by 6 bases and J by 5 bases, leaving 12 bases between them. Germline CDR1 reads PRHDT; CDR2 reads FYEKMQ (reference sequence). The CDR3 protein is CASSRDFQDTQYF. The CDR3 DNA reads as TGTGCCAGCAGTCGGGACTTCCAAGATACGCAGTATTTT.

CDR3 sequence: CSVEYLGGQTNEKLFF. The CDR3 bases are TGCAGCGTTGAATATCTAGGTGGACAAACTAATGAAAAACTGTTTTTT. The V call is TRBV29-1, the J call TRBJ1-4; D may be TRBD1 (5 bases). V lost 2 bases, J lost 1 base, and 14 bases lay in between. The CDR3 runs to 16 residues. CDR1 and CDR2 (germline): SQVTM, ANQGSEA.

V gene TRBV5-8 combines with J gene TRBJ1-1; D might be TRBD1 (6 bases). The CDR3 covers 16 residues. V lost 3 bases, J lost 0 bases, and 15 bases lay in between. In germline, CDR1 is SGHTS, CDR2 YDEGEE. In DNA form, the CDR3 reads TGTGCCAGCAGCTCGACCGGTGGGGGCTTGAACACTGAAGCTTTCTTT. The encoded protein is CASSSTGGGLNTEAFF.

J is TRBJ2-7 and V is TRBV13, with 8 bases matching TRBD2. V was pared by 5 bases and J by 0 bases, with 6 bases of the junction left unmatched. The length of the CDR3 is 15 residues. CDR1 and CDR2 (germline): PRHDT, FYEKMQ (reference sequence). The CDR3 loop reads CASSRGGTSSYEQYF. The CDR3 region has the DNA TGTGCCAGCAGCCGCGGGGGGACCAGCTCCTACGAGCAGTACTTC.

This clone was counted a single time. V usage is TRBV10-3 and J usage is TRBJ2-1; TRBD1 is a possible D gene (7 bases). Looked up from germline, CDR1 is ENHRY and CDR2 is SYGVKD. V was trimmed by 7 bases and J by 7 bases, leaving 23 bases between them. The CDR3 loop spans 16 amino acids. CDR3 nucleotide sequence: TGTGCCATCACCCGGTCGGGGGACAGCGGGTGGAATGAGCAGTTCTTC. It yields the protein CAITRSGDSGWNEQFF.

The count of this clone is one. At one boundary the junction diverges from the germline segment, which might be a read error. This chain links TRBV7-9 with TRBJ2-1; D gene uncertain. The CDR3 length is 12 residues. The germline V gene has CDR1 SEHNR and CDR2 FQNEAQ (reference sequence). The CDR3 region is CASSFKDPALIF. CDR3 DNA sequence: TGTGCCAGCAGCTTTAAGGACCCCGCCCTAATCTTC.

This chain joins TRBV7-2 and TRBJ2-7; D remains ambiguous. Germline values: CDR1 SGHTA, CDR2 FQGNSA. The CDR3 is 14 residues long. V dropped 2 bases and J dropped 2 bases, with 10 bases sitting between them. CDR3 protein: CASSLSVLTYEQYF. The CDR3 coding sequence is TGTGCCAGCAGCTTATCCGTCCTTACCTACGAGCAGTACTTC.